These T cell receptor beta chains were read from a single sample in a study of patients and donors after allogeneic stem cell transplantation. In TCRdb, the RT-PCR reads were re-called with MiXCR into one record per CDR3 protein. In the table there are 150,000 or so distinct CDR3 sequences, nearly 25% of which are singletons. Sequences were obtained from blood, either unsorted or a sorted T cell fraction (not recorded which). These receptor sequences come from a human donor who was either an allogeneic HSCT recipient or a stem cell or donor lymphocyte infusion donor (not recorded which). It is not recorded whose cells these are; they may come from a transplant donor. CDR3s include the opening cysteine and the closing phenylalanine or tryptophan. The order of the fields is V gene, J gene, D gene, clone size, CDR3 DNA, CDR3 protein. A D gene is named only where the DNA matches it firmly. For some rows the clone size is stated as once, few or many, or as a class when expanded; others skip it.

>TRBV12-5|TRBJ1-3|.|.
TGTGCTAGTGGTACGCTGACAGGTTCTGGAAACACCATATATTTT
CASGTLTGSGNTIYF
>TRBV10-3|TRBJ1-1|.|.
TGTGCCATCAGTGAGTCGTGGGCAACCCTGGGGGCTTTCTTT
CAISESWATLGAFF
>TRBV29-1|TRBJ2-7|.|.
TGCAGCGCCGACCAGGGGAACTACGAGCAGTACTTC
CSADQGNYEQYF
>TRBV11-2|TRBJ1-2|TRBD1|.
TGTGCCAGCAGCTTCCGATGGACAGGGAACTATGGCTACACCTTC
CASSFRWTGNYGYTF
>TRBV6-5|TRBJ1-1|TRBD1|.
TGTGCCAGCAGAGGCCGGGACAGGGGAGTGAACACTGAAGCTTTCTTT
CASRGRDRGVNTEAFF
>TRBV7-8|TRBJ2-5|TRBD2|.
TGTGCCAGCAGCTTAGGAGGTTCGGGACTAGCTTTAGAGACCCAGTACTTC
CASSLGGSGLALETQYF
>TRBV5-6|TRBJ2-1|.|.
TGTGCCAGCAGCTTCTCCCCCCGGGACGCCCAGTTCTTC
CASSFSPRDAQFF
>TRBV27|TRBJ1-5|.|.
TGTGCCAGCGCCAGAGGAGGGTCTGATTACGTTAGCAATCAGCCCCAGCATTTT
CASARGGSDYVSNQPQHF
>TRBV7-7|TRBJ1-3|.|.
TGTGCTAGCAGCTTAGGGGGGACACCCTTCTCTGGAAACACCATATATTTT
CASSLGGTPFSGNTIYF
>TRBV20-1|TRBJ2-7|.|.
TGCAGTGCTAGAGGTACAGCGGCCTACGAGCAGTACTTC
CSARGTAAYEQYF
>TRBV20-1|TRBJ1-1|.|few
TGCAGTCTCCGTAACACAATGAACACTGAAGCTTTCTTT
CSLRNTMNTEAFF
>TRBV29-1|TRBJ1-2|.|.
TGCAGCGTGTTATCAATTGCCCCGGTGCAGTACCAAGTCAACTATGCCTACACCTTC
CSVLSIAPVQYQVNYAYTF
>TRBV6-5|TRBJ2-3|.|few
TGTGCCAGCAGTTACACGGATTACAGGGTTACAGATACGCAGTATTTT
CASSYTDYRVTDTQYF
>TRBV19|TRBJ2-5|TRBD1|.
TGTGCCAGTAGGGACAGGGGGCGTCAAGAGACCCAGTACTTC
CASRDRGRQETQYF
>TRBV20-1|TRBJ2-7|.|.
TGCAGTGCTAGTTCCCAGAGGCACGAGCAGTACTTC
CSASSQRHEQYF
>TRBV27|TRBJ1-5|.|.
TGTGCCAGCAGTTGGGGGTTTTATCAGCCCCAGCATTTT
CASSWGFYQPQHF
>TRBV25-1|TRBJ1-1|.|few
TGTGCCAGCAGTCAGGCAGACATGAACACTGAAGCTTTCTTT
CASSQADMNTEAFF
>TRBV29-1|TRBJ2-5|TRBD1|.
TGCAGCGTTGAAGAGAGAGGGGACAGGACGTCGGCCCAGTACTTC
CSVEERGDRTSAQYF
>TRBV19|TRBJ2-1|.|.
TGTGCCAGTAGTGGGTCGAGCTCCTACAATGAGCAGTTCTTC
CASSGSSSYNEQFF
>TRBV5-1|TRBJ2-1|.|.
TGCGCCAGCAGCTCATACAATGAGCAGTTCTTC
CASSSYNEQFF
>TRBV12-3/TRBV12-4|TRBJ1-5|.|many
TGTGCCAGTTGGAAGGGTCTGGTAGATCAGCCCCAGCATTTT
CASWKGLVDQPQHF
>TRBV7-9|TRBJ1-1|.|many
TGTGCCAGCAGCACTGGGGCAGGGTTGTACACTGAAGCTTTCTTT
CASSTGAGLYTEAFF
>TRBV6-2/TRBV6-3|TRBJ1-2|.|.
TGTGCCAGCAGTATCCGGGGTATGCCGTCCTATGGCTACACCTTC
CASSIRGMPSYGYTF
>TRBV4-1|TRBJ1-5|.|many
TGCGCCAGCAGCCAAGAACCAGGGGTTCTTCAGCCCCAGCATTTT
CASSQEPGVLQPQHF
>TRBV5-1|TRBJ2-2|TRBD2|.
TGCGCCAGCAGCGTTCTAGCGGGAGGCACCGGGGAGCTGTTTTTT
CASSVLAGGTGELFF
>TRBV12-3/TRBV12-4|TRBJ2-3|TRBD1|.
TGTGCCAGCAGTTTAGGAGGGACAGGGTTCGGAGATACGCAGTATTTT
CASSLGGTGFGDTQYF
>TRBV20-1|TRBJ2-5|.|.
TGCAGTGCTAGAGGAAGCCCCGGAGAGACCCAGTACTTC
CSARGSPGETQYF
>TRBV6-5|TRBJ2-5|TRBD1|.
TGTGCCAGCAGTCTCATCGACAGGGTCCAAGAGACCCAGTACTTC
CASSLIDRVQETQYF
>TRBV11-2|TRBJ1-1|.|many
TGTGCCAGCAGCCCCCGTACGAACACTGAAGCTTTCTTT
CASSPRTNTEAFF
>TRBV12-3/TRBV12-4|TRBJ1-4|.|few
TGTGCCAGCAGTCACTCCTTGACACTGGAAAAACTGTTTTTT
CASSHSLTLEKLFF
>TRBV21-1|TRBJ2-1|.|.
TGTGCCAGCAGCAATGGGGAAACTAGCGGGAGAGATCATGAGCAGTTCTTC
CASSNGETSGRDHEQFF
>TRBV5-1|TRBJ2-4|.|few
TGCGCCAGCAGCTTGGAGACCTGGCGGGCCAAAAACATTCAGTACTTC
CASSLETWRAKNIQYF
>TRBV12-3/TRBV12-4|TRBJ2-3|.|few
TGTGCCAGCAGTTACACCACAACAGATACGCAGTATTTT
CASSYTTTDTQYF
>TRBV7-2|TRBJ2-3|.|.
TGTGCCAGCAGCTTAGGTGCAGCGTTCACAGATACGCAGTATTTT
CASSLGAAFTDTQYF
>TRBV5-1|TRBJ1-1|TRBD1|many
TGCGCCAGCAGCCTCCGGGACAGGGACGATCTCTGGACTGAAGCTTTCTTT
CASSLRDRDDLWTEAFF